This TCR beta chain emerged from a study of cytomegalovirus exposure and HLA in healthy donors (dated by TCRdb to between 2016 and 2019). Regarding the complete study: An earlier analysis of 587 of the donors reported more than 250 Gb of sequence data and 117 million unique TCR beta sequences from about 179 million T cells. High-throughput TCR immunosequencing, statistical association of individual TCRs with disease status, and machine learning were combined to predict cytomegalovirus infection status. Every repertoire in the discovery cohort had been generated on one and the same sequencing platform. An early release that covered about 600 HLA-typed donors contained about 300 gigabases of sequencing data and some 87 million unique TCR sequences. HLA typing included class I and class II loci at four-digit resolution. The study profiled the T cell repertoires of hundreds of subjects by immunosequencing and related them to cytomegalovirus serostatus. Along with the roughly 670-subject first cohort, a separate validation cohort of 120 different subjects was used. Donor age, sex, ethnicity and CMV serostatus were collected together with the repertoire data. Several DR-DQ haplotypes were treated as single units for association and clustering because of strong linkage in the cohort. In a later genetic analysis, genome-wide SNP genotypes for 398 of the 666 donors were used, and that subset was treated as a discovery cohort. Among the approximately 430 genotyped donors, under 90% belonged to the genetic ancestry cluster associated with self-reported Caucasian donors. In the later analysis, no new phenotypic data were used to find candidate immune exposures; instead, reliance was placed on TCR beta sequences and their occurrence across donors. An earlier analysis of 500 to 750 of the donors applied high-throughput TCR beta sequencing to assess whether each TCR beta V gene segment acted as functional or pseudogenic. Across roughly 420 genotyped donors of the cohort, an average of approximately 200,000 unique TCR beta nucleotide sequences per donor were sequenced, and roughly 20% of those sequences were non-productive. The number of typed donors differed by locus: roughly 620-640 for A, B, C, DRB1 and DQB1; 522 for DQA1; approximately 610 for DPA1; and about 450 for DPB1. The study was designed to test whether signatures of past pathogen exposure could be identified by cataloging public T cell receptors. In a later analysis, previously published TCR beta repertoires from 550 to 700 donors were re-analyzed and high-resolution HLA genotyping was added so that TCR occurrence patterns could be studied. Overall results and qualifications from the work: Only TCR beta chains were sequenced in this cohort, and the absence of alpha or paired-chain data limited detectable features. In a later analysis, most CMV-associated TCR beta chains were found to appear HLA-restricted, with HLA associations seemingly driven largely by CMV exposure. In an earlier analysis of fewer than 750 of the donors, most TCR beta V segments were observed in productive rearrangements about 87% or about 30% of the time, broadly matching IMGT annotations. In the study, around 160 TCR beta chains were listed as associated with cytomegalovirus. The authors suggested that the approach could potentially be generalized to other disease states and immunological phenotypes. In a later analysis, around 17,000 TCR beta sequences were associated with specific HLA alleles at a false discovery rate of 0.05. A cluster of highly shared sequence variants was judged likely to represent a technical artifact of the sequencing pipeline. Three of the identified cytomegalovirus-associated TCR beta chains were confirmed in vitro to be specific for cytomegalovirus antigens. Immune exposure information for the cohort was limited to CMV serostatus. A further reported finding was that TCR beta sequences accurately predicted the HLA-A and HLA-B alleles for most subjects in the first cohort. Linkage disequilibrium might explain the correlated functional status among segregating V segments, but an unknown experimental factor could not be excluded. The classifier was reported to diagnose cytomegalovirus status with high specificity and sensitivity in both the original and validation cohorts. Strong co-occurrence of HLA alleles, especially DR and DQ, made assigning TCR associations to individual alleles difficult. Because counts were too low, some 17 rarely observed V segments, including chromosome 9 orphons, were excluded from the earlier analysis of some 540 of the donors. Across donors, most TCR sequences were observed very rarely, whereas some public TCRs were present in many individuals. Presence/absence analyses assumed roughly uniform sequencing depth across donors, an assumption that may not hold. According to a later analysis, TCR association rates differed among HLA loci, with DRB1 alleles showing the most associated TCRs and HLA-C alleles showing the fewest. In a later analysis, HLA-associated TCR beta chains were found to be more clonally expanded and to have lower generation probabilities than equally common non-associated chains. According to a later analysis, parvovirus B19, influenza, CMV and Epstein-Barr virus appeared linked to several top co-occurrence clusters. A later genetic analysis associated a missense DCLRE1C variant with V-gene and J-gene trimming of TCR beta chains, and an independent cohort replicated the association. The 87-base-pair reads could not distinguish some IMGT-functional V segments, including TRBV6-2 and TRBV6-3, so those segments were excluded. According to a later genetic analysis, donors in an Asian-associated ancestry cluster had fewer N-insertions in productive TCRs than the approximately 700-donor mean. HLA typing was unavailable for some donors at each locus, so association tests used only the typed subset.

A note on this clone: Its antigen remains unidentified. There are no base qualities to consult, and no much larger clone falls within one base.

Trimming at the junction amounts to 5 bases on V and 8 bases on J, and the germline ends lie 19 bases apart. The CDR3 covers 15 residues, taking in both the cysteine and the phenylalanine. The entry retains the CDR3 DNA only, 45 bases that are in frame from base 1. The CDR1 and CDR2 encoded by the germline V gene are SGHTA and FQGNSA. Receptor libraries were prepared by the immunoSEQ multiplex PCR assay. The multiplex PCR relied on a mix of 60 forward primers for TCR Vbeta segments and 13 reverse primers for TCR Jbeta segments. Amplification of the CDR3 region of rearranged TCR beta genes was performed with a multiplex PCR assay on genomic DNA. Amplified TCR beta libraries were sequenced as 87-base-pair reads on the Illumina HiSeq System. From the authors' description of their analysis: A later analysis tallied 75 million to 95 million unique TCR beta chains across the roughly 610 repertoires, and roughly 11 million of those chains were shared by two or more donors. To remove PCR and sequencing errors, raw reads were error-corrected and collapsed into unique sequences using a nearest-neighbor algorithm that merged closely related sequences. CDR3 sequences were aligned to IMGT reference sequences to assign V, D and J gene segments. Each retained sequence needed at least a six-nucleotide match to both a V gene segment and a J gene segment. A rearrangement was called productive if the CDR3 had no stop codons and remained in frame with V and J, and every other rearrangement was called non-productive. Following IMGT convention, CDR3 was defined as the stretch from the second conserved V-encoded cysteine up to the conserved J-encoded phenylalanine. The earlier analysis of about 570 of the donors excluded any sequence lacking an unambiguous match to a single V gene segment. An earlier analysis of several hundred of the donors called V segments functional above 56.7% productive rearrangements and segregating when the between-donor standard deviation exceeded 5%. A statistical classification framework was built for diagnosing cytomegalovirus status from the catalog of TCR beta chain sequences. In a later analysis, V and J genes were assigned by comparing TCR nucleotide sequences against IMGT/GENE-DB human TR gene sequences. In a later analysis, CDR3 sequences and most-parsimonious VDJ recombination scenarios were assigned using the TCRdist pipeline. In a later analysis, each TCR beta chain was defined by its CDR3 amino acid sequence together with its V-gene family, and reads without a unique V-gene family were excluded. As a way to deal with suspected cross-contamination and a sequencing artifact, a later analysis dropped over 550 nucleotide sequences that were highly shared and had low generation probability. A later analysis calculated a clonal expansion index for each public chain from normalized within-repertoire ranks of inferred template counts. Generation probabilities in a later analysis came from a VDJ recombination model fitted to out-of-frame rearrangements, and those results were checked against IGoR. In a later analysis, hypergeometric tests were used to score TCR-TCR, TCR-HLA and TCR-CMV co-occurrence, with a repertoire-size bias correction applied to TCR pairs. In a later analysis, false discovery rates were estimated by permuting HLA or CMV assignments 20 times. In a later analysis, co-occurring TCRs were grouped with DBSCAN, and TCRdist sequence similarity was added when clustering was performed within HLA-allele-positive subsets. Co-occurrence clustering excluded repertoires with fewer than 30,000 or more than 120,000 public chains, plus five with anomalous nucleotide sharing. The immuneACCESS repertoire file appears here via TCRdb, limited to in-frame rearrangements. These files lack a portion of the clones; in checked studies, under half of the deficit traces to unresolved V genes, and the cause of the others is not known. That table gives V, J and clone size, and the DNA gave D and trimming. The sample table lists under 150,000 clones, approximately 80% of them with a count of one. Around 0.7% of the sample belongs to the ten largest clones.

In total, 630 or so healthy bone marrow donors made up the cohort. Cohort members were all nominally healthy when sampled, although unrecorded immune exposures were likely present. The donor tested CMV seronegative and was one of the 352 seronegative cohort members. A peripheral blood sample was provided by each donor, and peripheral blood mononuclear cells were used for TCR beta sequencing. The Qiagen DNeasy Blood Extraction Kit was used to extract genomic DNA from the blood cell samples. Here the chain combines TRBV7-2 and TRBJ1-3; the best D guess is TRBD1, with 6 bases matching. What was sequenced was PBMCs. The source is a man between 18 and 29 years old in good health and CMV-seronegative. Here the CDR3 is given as CASSPGTGYQDTIYF. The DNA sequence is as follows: TGTGCCAGCAGCCCAGGAACAGGGTACCAGGACACCATATATTTT.